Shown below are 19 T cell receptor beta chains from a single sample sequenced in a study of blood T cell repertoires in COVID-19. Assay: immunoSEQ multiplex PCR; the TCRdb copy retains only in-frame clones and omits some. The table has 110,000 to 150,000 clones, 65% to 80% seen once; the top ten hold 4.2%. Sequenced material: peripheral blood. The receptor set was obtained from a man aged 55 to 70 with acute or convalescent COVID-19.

CDR3 loop: CASSLAGVSNEQFF. The DNA for the CDR3 is TGTGCCAGCAGTCTAGCGGGAGTCTCGAATGAGCAGTTCTTC. V usage is TRBV27 and J usage is TRBJ2-1, with TRBD2 identical over 10 bases. CDR1 MNHEY and CDR2 SMNVEV come from the germline V gene (reference sequence). This CDR3 has 14 amino acids. V lost 5 bases and J lost 7; bases outside the gene matches: 5.

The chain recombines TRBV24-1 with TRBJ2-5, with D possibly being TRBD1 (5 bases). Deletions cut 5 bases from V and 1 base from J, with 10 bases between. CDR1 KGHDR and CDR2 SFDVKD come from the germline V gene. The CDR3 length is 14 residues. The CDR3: CATSGGDSQETQYF. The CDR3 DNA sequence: TGTGCCACCAGTGGAGGCGACAGCCAAGAGACCCAGTACTTC.

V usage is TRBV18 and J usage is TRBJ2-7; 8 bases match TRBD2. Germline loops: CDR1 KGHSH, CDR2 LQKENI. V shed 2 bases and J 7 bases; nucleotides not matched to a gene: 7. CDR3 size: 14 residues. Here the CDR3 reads CASSPTSGRGEQYF. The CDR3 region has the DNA TGTGCCAGCTCACCAACTAGCGGAAGGGGGGAGCAGTACTTC.

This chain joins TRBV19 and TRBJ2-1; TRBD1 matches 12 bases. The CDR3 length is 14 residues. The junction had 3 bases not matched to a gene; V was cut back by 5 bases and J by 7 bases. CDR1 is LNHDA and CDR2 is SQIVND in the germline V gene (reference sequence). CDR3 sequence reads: CASSGTGGRNEQFF. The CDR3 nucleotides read TGTGCCAGTAGTGGGACAGGGGGCCGGAATGAGCAGTTCTTC.

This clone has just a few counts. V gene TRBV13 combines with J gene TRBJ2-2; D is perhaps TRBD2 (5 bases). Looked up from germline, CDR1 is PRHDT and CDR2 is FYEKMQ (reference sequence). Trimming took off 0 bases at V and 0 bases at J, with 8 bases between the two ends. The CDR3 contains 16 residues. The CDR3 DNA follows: TGTGCCAGCAGCTTAGGCGGGGTTTCGAACACCGGGGAGCTGTTTTTT. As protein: CASSLGGVSNTGELFF.

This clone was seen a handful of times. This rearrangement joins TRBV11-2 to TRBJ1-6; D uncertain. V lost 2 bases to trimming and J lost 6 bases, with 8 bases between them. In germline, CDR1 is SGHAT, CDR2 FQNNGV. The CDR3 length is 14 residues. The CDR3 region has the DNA TGTGCCAGCAGCTTACGTGCCAGTAATTCACCCCTCCACTTT. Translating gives CASSLRASNSPLHF. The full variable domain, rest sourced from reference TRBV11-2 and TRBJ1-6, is EAGVAQSPRYKIIEKRQSVAFWCNPISGHATLYWYQQILGQGPKLLIQFQNNGVVDDSQLPKDRFSAERLKGVDSTLKIQPAKLEDSAVYLCASSLRASNSPLHFGNGTRLTVT.

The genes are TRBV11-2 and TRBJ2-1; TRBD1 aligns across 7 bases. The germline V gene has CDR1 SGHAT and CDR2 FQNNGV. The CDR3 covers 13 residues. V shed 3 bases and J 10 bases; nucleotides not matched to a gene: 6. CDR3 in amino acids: CASSFDRVGEQFF. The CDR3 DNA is TGTGCCAGCAGCTTTGACAGGGTGGGGGAGCAGTTCTTC.

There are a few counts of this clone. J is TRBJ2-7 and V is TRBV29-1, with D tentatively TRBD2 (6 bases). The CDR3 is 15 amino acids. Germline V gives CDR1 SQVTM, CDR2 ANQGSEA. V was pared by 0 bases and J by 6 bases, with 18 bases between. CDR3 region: CSVEDVSGVMSEQYF. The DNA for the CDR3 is TGCAGCGTTGAAGATGTTTCGGGGGTCATGTCCGAGCAGTACTTC.

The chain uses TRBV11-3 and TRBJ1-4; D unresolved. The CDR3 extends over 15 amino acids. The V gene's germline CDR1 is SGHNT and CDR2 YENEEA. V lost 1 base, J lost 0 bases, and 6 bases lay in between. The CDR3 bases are TGTGCCAGCAGCTTAGTCCTTGCAACTAATGAAAAACTGTTTTTT. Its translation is CASSLVLATNEKLFF. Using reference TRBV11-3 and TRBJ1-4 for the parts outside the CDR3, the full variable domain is EAGVVQSPRYKIIEKKQPVAFWCNPISGHNTLYWYLQNLGQGPELLIRYENEEAVDDSQLPKDRFSAERLKGVDSTLKIQPAELGDSAVYLCASSLVLATNEKLFFGSGTQLSVL.

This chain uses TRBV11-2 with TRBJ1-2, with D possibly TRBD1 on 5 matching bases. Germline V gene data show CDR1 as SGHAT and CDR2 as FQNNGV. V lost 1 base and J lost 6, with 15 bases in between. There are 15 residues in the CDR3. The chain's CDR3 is CASSLVPIGGHGYTF. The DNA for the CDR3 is TGTGCCAGCAGCTTAGTACCTATCGGGGGACATGGCTACACCTTC.

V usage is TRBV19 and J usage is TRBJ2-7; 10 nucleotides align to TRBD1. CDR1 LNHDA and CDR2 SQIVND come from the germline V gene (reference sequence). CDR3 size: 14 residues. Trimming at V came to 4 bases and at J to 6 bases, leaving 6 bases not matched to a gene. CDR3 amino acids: CASSTRTGGVEQYF. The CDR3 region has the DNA TGTGCCAGTAGTACCCGGACAGGGGGAGTCGAGCAGTACTTC.

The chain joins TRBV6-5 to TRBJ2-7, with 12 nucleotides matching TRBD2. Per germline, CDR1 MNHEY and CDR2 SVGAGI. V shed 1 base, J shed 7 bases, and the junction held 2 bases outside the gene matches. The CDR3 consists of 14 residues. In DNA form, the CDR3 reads TGTGCCAGCAGTTACTACGGGACTAGCGGGGAGCAGTACTTC. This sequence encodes CASSYYGTSGEQYF.

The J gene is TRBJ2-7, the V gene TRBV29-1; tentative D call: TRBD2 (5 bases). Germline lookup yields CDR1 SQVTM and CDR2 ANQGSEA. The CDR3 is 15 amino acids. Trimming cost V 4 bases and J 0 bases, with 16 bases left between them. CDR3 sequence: CSVAVWRVSSYEQYF. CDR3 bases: TGCAGCGTTGCTGTTTGGCGGGTAAGCTCCTACGAGCAGTACTTC.

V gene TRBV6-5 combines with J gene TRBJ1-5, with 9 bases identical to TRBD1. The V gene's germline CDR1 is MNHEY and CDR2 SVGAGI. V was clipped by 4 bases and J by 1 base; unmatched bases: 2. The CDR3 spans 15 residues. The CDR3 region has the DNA TGTGCCAGCAGTTCCGGGACAGGGAGCAATCAGCCCCAGCATTTT. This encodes CASSSGTGSNQPQHF.

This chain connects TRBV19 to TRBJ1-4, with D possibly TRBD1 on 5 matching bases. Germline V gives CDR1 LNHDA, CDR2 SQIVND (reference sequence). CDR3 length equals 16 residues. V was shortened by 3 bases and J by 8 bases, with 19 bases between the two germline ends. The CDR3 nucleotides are TGTGCCAGTAGTATCAAGGGCGGGGGATTCGGAGAAAAACTGTTTTTT. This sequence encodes CASSIKGGGFGEKLFF.

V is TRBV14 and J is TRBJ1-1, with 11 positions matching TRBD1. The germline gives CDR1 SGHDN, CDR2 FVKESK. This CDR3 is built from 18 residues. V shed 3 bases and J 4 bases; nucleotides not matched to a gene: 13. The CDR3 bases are TGTGCCAGCAGCCACTTCGGACAGGGGGCGTCGTTGGGCACTGAAGCTTTCTTT. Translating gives CASSHFGQGASLGTEAFF. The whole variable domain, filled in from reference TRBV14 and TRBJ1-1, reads EAGVTQFPSHSVIEKGQTVTLRCDPISGHDNLYWYRRVMGKEIKFLLHFVKESKQDESGMPNNRFLAERTGGTYSTLKVQPAELEDSGVYFCASSHFGQGASLGTEAFFGQGTRLTVV.

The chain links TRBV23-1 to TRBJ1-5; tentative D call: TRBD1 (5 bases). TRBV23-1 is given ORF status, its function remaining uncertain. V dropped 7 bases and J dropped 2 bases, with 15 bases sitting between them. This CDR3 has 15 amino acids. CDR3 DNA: TGCGCCAGCACCCGGTGGGGGGGAGGCAATCAGCCCCAGCATTTT. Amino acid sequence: CASTRWGGGNQPQHF.

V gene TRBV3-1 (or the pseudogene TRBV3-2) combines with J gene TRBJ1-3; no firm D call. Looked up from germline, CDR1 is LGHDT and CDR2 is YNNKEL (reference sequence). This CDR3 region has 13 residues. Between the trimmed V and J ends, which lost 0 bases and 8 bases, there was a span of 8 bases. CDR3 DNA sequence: TGTGCCAGCAGCCAAGAACTAGGTGACACCATATATTTT. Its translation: CASSQELGDTIYF.

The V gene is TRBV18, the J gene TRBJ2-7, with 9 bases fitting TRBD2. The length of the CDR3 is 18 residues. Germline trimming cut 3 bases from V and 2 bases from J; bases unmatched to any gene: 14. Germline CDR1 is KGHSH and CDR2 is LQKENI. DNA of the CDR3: TGTGCCAGCTCACCCGTGGTATTAGCGGGAGTTGGGGCCTACGAGCAGTACTTC. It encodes CASSPVVLAGVGAYEQYF. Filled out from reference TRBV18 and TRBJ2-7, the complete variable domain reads NAGVMQNPRHLVRRRGQEARLRCSPMKGHSHVYWYRQLPEEGLKFMVYLQKENIIDESGMPKERFSAEFPKEGPSILRIQQVVRGDSAAYFCASSPVVLAGVGAYEQYFGPGTRLTVT.